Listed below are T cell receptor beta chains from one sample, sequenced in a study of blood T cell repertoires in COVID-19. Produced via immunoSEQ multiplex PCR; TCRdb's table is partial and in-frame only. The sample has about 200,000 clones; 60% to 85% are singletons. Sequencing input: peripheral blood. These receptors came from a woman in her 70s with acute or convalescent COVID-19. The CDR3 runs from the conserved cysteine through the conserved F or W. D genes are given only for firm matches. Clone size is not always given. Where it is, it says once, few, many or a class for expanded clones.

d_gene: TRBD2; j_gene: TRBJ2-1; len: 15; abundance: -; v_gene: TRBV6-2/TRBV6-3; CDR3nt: TGTGCCAGCAGTTGGTTCCAGCGGGAATTAAGAGGGCAGTTCTTC; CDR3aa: CASSWFQRELRGQFF
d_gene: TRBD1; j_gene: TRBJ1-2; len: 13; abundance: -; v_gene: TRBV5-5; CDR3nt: TGTGCCAGCAGTCCCGGGACAGGGAGCGGCTACACCTTC; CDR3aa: CASSPGTGSGYTF
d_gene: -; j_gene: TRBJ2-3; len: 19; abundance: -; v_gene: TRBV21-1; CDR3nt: TGTGCCAGCAGCTTTAAAACCTGCCGGGACAGTCCTTGCACAGATACGCAGTATTTT; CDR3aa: CASSFKTCRDSPCTDTQYF
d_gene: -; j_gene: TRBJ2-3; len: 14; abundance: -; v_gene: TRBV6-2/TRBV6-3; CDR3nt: TGTGCCAGCAGTTACGGACAGAGCACAGATACGCAGTATTTT; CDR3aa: CASSYGQSTDTQYF
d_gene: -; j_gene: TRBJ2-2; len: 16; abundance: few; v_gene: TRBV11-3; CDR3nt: TGTGCCAGCAGCTTAGGGCAGGGTCGCCACACCGGGGAGCTGTTTTTT; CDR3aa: CASSLGQGRHTGELFF
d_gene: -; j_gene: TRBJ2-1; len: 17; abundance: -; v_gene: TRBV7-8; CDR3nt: TGTGCCAGCAGCTTATATACACGGGGAAGCTCCTACAATGAGCAGTTCTTC; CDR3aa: CASSLYTRGSSYNEQFF
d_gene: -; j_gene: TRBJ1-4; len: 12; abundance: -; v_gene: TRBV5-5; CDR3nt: TGTGCCAGCAGCGACTTAGGTGAAAAACTGTTTTTT; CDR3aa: CASSDLGEKLFF
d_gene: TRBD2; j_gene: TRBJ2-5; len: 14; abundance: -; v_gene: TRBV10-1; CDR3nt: TGCGCCAGCAGTGAGGGACTAGCGGGGGAGACCCAGTACTTC; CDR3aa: CASSEGLAGETQYF
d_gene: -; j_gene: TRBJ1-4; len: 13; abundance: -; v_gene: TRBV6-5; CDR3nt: TGTGCCAGCAGTTACTCCGGGGTTGAAAAACTGTTTTTT; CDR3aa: CASSYSGVEKLFF
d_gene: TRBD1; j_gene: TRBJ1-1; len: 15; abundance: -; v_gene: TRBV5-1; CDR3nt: TGCGCCAGCAGCTTGGCCACAGGGGGCAACACTGAAGCTTTCTTT; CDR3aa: CASSLATGGNTEAFF
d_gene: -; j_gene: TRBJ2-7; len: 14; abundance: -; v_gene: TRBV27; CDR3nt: TGTGCCAGCAGTTTAAGGGGTGATGGGTACGAGCAGTACTTC; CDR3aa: CASSLRGDGYEQYF
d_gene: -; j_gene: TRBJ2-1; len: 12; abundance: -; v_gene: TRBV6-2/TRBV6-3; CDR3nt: TGTGCCAGCAGTAGACTAGTTAATGAGCAGTTCTTC; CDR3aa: CASSRLVNEQFF
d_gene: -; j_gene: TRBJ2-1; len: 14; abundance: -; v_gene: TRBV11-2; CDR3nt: TGTGCCAGCAGCTTAATAGCAGGGGCCAATGAGCAGTTCTTC; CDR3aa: CASSLIAGANEQFF
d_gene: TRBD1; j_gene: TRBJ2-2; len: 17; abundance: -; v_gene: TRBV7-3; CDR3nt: TGTGCCAGCAGCTTACTGGGGACAGGGAAAGGTGCCGGGGAGCTGTTTTTT; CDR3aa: CASSLLGTGKGAGELFF
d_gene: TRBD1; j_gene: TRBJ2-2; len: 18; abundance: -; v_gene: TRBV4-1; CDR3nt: TGCGCCAGCAGCCAAGAGGGAGCAGGGGGCGCGAACACCGGGGAGCTGTTTTTT; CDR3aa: CASSQEGAGGANTGELFF
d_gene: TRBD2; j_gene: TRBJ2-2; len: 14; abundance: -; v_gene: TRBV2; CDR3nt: TGTGCCAGCAGCGGGACTAGCAGCACCGGGGAGCTGTTTTTT; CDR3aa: CASSGTSSTGELFF
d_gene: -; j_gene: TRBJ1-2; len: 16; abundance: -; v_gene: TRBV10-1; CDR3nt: TGCGCCAGCAGTGAGTCCCCCGGCGGGGGGGCAGACGGCTACACCTTC; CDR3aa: CASSESPGGGADGYTF
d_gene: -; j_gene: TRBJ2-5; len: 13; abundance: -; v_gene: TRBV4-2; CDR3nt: TGTGCCAGCAGCCGTGATCAGCAAGAGACCCAGTACTTC; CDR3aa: CASSRDQQETQYF
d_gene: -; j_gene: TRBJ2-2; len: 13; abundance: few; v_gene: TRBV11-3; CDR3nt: TGTGCCAGCAGCCCACAGGGCACCGGGGAGCTGTTTTTT; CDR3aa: CASSPQGTGELFF
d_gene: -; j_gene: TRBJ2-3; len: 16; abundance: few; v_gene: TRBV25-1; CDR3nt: TGTGCCAGCAGTGATTCCTCAACCTATCCCACAGATACGCAGTATTTT; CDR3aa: CASSDSSTYPTDTQYF
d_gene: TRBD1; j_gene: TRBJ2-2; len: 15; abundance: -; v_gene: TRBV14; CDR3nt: TGTGCCAGCAGCCACAGGGGGCTCAACACCGGGGAGCTGTTTTTT; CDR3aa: CASSHRGLNTGELFF
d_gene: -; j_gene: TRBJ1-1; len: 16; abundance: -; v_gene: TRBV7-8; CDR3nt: TGTGCCAGCAGCTTAGCCAGGTTGCAGGGCTGGACTGAAGCTTTCTTT; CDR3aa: CASSLARLQGWTEAFF
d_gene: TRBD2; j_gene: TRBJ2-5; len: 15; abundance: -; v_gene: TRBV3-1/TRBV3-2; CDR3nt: TGTGCCAGCAGCGAGGGACTAGATTGGGGTGAGACCCAGTACTTC; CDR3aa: CASSEGLDWGETQYF
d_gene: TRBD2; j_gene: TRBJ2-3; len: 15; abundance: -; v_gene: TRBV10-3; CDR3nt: TGTGCCATCAGCGTGGGACTAGCGGGTTCAGATACGCAGTATTTT; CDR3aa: CAISVGLAGSDTQYF
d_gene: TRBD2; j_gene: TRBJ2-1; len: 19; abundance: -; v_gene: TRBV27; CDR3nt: TGTGCCAGCAGTTTAGCGGGGGGGCCAACGACGAGCTCCTACAATGAGCAGTTCTTC; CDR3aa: CASSLAGGPTTSSYNEQFF
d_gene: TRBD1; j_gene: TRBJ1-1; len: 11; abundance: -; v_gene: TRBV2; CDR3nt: TGTGCCAGCAGTGCTGCAGGGGGAGCTTTCTTT; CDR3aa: CASSAAGGAFF
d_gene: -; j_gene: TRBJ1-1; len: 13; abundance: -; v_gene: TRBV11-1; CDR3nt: TGTGCCAGCAGCTTAGTTTCTACCACTGAAGCTTTCTTT; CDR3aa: CASSLVSTTEAFF
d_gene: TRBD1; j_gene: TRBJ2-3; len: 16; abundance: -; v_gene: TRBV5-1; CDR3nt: TGCGCCAGCAGCTTGAGGACAGGGTCGAGTGGAGATACGCAGTATTTT; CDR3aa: CASSLRTGSSGDTQYF
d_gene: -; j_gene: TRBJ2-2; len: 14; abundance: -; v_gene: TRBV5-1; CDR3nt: TGCGCCAGCAGGCTACAGGGTAGTCCCGGGGAGCTGTTTTTT; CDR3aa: CASRLQGSPGELFF